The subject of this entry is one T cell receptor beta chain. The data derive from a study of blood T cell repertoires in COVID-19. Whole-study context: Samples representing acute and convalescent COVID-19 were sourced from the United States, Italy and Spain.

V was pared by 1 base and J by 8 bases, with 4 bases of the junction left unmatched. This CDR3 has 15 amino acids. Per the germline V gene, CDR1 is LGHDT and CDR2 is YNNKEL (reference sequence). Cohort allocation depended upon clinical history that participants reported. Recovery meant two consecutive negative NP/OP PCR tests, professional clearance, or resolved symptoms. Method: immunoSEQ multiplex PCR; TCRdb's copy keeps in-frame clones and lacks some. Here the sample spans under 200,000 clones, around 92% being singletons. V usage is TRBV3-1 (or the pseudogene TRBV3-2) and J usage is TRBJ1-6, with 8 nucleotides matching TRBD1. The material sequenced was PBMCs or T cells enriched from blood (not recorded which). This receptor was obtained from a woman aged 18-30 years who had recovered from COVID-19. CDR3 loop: CASSQVQGEYSPLHF. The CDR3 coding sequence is TGTGCCAGCAGCCAAGTACAGGGGGAATATTCACCCCTCCACTTT.